This section outlines one TCR beta chain sequence together with its context. These data belong to a study of blood T cells in healthy people across ages. CDR1 is SEHNR and CDR2 is FQNEAQ in the germline V gene (reference sequence). Trimming took 3 bases from V and 4 from J, leaving 11 bases between them. This CDR3 spans 14 amino acids. A second about 7 to 12 cycle PCR used barcoded and J-beta primers. TCRdb recomputed calls from the 5' RACE reads with MiXCR, one row per CDR3 protein. The sample consists of about 780,000 distinct CDR3 sequences, about 42% of them appearing once. V and J are TRBV7-9 and TRBJ2-3, with D tentatively TRBD1 (5 bases). The receptor comes from an elderly man in good health. The sequencing input was blood. CDR3 DNA sequence: TGTGCCAGCAGCTTTCAGGGTTCGGCAGATACGCAGTATTTT. Translation: CASSFQGSADTQYF.